These 27 T cell receptor beta chains were all obtained from the same sample, sequenced in a study of T cell responses to AZD1222 COVID-19 vaccine. Profiling relied on immunoSEQ multiplex PCR, and the TCRdb table lists in-frame clones only, not all of them. The profile shows over 120,000 clones, approximately 94% of them singletons. This specimen was peripheral blood, taken on day 0 of AZD1222 vaccination. The source of these receptors is an adult in good health.

The gene calls are TRBV5-1 and TRBJ1-4; 7 nucleotides agree with TRBD1. The CDR3 is 14 amino acids. Trimming at V came to 4 bases and at J to 5 bases, leaving 5 bases not matched to a gene. The germline V gene has CDR1 SGHRS and CDR2 YFSETQ. CDR3 coding DNA: TGCGCCAGCAGCACCGGGACAGCAAATGAAAAACTGTTTTTT. This sequence encodes CASSTGTANEKLFF.

The chain uses TRBV4-2 and TRBJ1-2, with 8 bases identical to TRBD1. This CDR3 region has 15 residues. Losses at the gene ends were 4 bases for V and 2 bases for J; bases not matched to a gene: 6. Germline assignment: CDR1 LGHNA and CDR2 YNFKEQ. For the CDR3, the DNA is TGTGCCAGCAGCCGAGGGACAGGATACAACTATGGCTACACCTTC. As protein: CASSRGTGYNYGYTF.

This sequence joins TRBV6-5 and TRBJ1-2; the D gene is possibly TRBD1 (5 bases). The CDR3 has 14 residues. The germline V and J ends were trimmed by 6 bases and 1 base, with 12 bases remaining between them. The germline V gene encodes CDR1 MNHEY and CDR2 SVGAGI. CDR3 region: CASSRDGDNYGYTF. CDR3 nucleotide sequence: TGTGCCAGCAGCCGGGACGGAGATAACTATGGCTACACCTTC.

The CDR3 DNA sequence: TGTGCCAGCAGTAGTAGGGGGGGTGCATATGGCTACACCTTC. It is translated as CASSSRGGAYGYTF. This sequence joins TRBV5-4 and TRBJ1-2, with a tentative D call TRBD1 (6 bases). The germline V and J ends were trimmed by 5 bases and 5 bases, with 16 bases remaining between them. There are 14 residues in the CDR3. Germline V lookup: CDR1 SGHNT, CDR2 YYREEE (reference sequence).

V usage is TRBV11-2 and J usage is TRBJ1-6, with 7 bases aligning to TRBD1. The germline V gene has CDR1 SGHAT and CDR2 FQNNGV. V was clipped by 5 bases and J by 10 bases; unmatched bases: 8. The CDR3 length is 14 residues. CDR3 nucleotide sequence: TGTGCCAGCAGCGCCCCAGGGGGTTGGTCACCCCTCCACTTT. Amino acids: CASSAPGGWSPLHF.

The chain links TRBV19 to TRBJ1-1; TRBD1 aligns across 12 bases. V lost 6 bases to trimming and J lost 4 bases; unmatched junction nucleotides: 3. This CDR3 spans 14 amino acids. CDR1 is LNHDA, CDR2 SQIVND, per germline (reference sequence). The CDR3 sequence: CASSPGQGATEAFF. The CDR3, as DNA: TGTGCCAGTAGCCCGGGACAGGGGGCCACTGAAGCTTTCTTT.

This rearrangement joins TRBV9 to TRBJ1-2; D gene ambiguous. V gave up 5 bases and J gave up 8 bases, with 13 bases separating them. This CDR3 has 12 amino acids. CDR1 and CDR2 from the germline V gene are SGDLS and YYNGEE. CDR3 sequence reads: CASSDTWGGYTF. DNA of the CDR3: TGTGCCAGCAGTGATACATGGGGAGGCTACACCTTC.

The V gene is TRBV12-3 or TRBV12-4, the J gene TRBJ2-1; D is perhaps TRBD2 (6 bases). Trimming pared 7 bases from V and 4 bases from J, leaving 11 bases between. The CDR3 is 13 residues long. The CDR3 DNA sequence: TGTGCCAGCACCCCGGGGGATTACAATGAGCAGTTCTTC. This encodes CASTPGDYNEQFF.

The chain joins TRBV9 to TRBJ2-7; TRBD1 agrees at 8 bases. With 3 bases clipped from V and 0 bases from J, the junction kept 5 bases outside the gene matches. CDR1 and CDR2 from the germline V gene are SGDLS and YYNGEE. The CDR3 extends over 15 amino acids. CDR3 loop: CASSAGTGGSYEQYF. The DNA of the CDR3 is TGTGCCAGCAGCGCCGGGACAGGCGGCTCCTACGAGCAGTACTTC.

The J gene is TRBJ1-3, the V gene TRBV5-1, with unresolved D. The CDR3 length is 13 residues. CDR1 and CDR2 (germline): SGHRS, YFSETQ. Trimming cost V 4 bases and J 7 bases, with 12 bases left between them. CDR3 residues: CASSGLIDNTIYF. Here the CDR3 DNA reads TGCGCCAGCAGCGGATTGATAGACAACACCATATATTTT.

This clone was seen a single time. This chain joins TRBV2 and TRBJ1-2; D gene uncertain. This CDR3 is 13 amino acids long. V lost 5 bases, J lost 3 bases, and 10 bases lay in between. Germline values: CDR1 SNHLY, CDR2 FYNNEI. The DNA for the CDR3 is TGTGCCAGCAGTCTCGGATACTACTATGGCTACACCTTC. Translating gives CASSLGYYYGYTF.

This chain joins TRBV28 and TRBJ2-7, with a possible D match to TRBD2 (5 bases). The CDR3 runs 13 residues. Germline V lookup: CDR1 MDHEN, CDR2 SYDVKM. V was pared by 6 bases and J by 5 bases, with 14 bases between. DNA of the CDR3: TGTGCCAGCAGACCTCTTGGAGGCCACGAGCAGTACTTC. Its protein product is CASRPLGGHEQYF.

The chain employs TRBV28 and TRBJ2-6; D call uncertain. Trimming removed 6 bases from V and 4 bases from J, with 7 bases in between. The CDR3 length is 13 residues. Germline values: CDR1 MDHEN, CDR2 SYDVKM. CDR3 amino acids: CASSLPGANVLTF. The CDR3 nucleotides read TGTGCCAGCAGCCTCCCCGGGGCCAACGTCCTGACTTTC.

V is TRBV5-8 and J is TRBJ1-1; 9 bases align to TRBD1. The CDR3 has 14 residues. Germline V gives CDR1 SGHTS, CDR2 YDEGEE. J gave up 8 bases and V 5 bases, and 10 bases lay outside the gene matches. CDR3 DNA: TGTGCCAGCAGTCTGACCGGGACAGGGACAGAAGCTTTCTTT. Its translation: CASSLTGTGTEAFF.

This chain uses TRBV27 with TRBJ1-5, with unresolved D. There are 13 residues in the CDR3. Per germline, CDR1 MNHEY and CDR2 SMNVEV (reference sequence). Trimming removed 2 bases from V and 6 bases from J, with 8 bases in between. CDR3 in DNA: TGTGCCAGCAGTTTAGGGAGAACTCAGCCCCAGCATTTT. It is translated as CASSLGRTQPQHF.

This clone was seen only once. This chain links TRBV2 with TRBJ1-5; D is unclear. CDR1 is SNHLY, CDR2 FYNNEI, per germline. CDR3 size: 13 residues. Trimming stripped 4 bases from V and 1 base from J, with 5 bases between. The CDR3, as DNA: TGTGCCAGCAGTGTAGACAGCAATCAGCCCCAGCATTTT. It codes for CASSVDSNQPQHF.

The table lists this clone with a count of one. The chain uses TRBV7-6 and TRBJ2-1; TRBD2 matches 8 bases. The CDR3 totals 16 residues. V was pared by 7 bases and J by 0 bases, with 8 bases of the junction left unmatched. Germline CDR1 and CDR2: SGHVS and FNYEAQ. CDR3 sequence: CASKQAGGSSYNEQFF. Here the CDR3 DNA reads TGTGCCAGCAAGCAGGCGGGAGGTAGCTCCTACAATGAGCAGTTCTTC.

The chain carries TRBV4-2 and TRBJ1-4; 10 bases are shared with TRBD1. This CDR3 region has 16 residues. Trimming removed 3 bases from V and 8 bases from J; junction bases left unmatched: 9. CDR1 is LGHNA and CDR2 is YNFKEQ in the germline V gene. CDR3 coding DNA: TGTGCCAGCAGCCAGTCCACCGGGACAGGGGAAGAAAAACTGTTTTTT. It codes for CASSQSTGTGEEKLFF.

V gene TRBV7-9 combines with J gene TRBJ1-1; the D gene is possibly TRBD1 (5 bases). Deletions cut 1 base from V and 11 bases from J, with 14 bases between. This CDR3 is 13 amino acids long. Germline loops: CDR1 SEHNR, CDR2 FQNEAQ (reference sequence). The CDR3 here is CASSLVARGEAFF. The CDR3 bases are TGTGCCAGCAGCTTAGTTGCTCGGGGGGAGGCTTTCTTT.

V and J are TRBV9 and TRBJ2-1; D gene ambiguous. The CDR3 loop spans 16 amino acids. V was trimmed by 3 bases and J by 3 bases, leaving 16 bases between them. Germline V lookup: CDR1 SGDLS, CDR2 YYNGEE. The CDR3 region is CASSDGTAFHYNEQFF. CDR3 nucleotide sequence: TGTGCCAGCAGCGATGGAACAGCATTTCACTACAATGAGCAGTTCTTC. The complete variable domain, with remaining parts taken from reference TRBV9 and TRBJ2-1, reads DSGVTQTPKHLITATGQRVTLRCSPRSGDLSVYWYQQSLDQGLQFLIQYYNGEERAKGNILERFSAQQFPDLHSELNLSSLELGDSALYFCASSDGTAFHYNEQFFGPGTRLTVL.

J is TRBJ1-3 and V is TRBV18; D remains ambiguous. V was clipped by 1 base and J by 0 bases, with 10 bases between them. The germline gives CDR1 KGHSH, CDR2 LQKENI. The CDR3 loop spans 16 amino acids. The CDR3, as DNA: TGTGCCAGCTCACCACGGAGGGCAGGCTCTGGAAACACCATATATTTT. Encoded protein: CASSPRRAGSGNTIYF.

A single count supports this clone. The chain joins TRBV6-2 or TRBV6-3 to TRBJ1-2; a possible D gene is TRBD1 (5 bases). CDR1 MNHEY and CDR2 SVGEGT come from the germline V gene. This CDR3 is 17 amino acids long. Trimming stripped 0 bases from V and 3 bases from J, with 17 bases between. CDR3 residues: CASSYSPRDLGDYGYTF. The CDR3 nucleotides are TGTGCCAGCAGTTACTCACCCCGGGACCTAGGGGACTATGGCTACACCTTC.

This clone appeared a single time. The rearrangement uses TRBV28 and TRBJ1-4, with no clear D. V lost 7 bases, J lost 0 bases, and 6 bases lay in between. The CDR3 has 13 amino acids. Germline CDR1 and CDR2: MDHEN and SYDVKM. In DNA, the CDR3 is TGTGCCAGCACCAGCGCAACTAATGAAAAACTGTTTTTT. Its protein product is CASTSATNEKLFF.

The J gene is TRBJ2-1, the V gene TRBV4-3, with 9 bases that match TRBD2. Germline V gene lookup returns CDR1 LGHNA and CDR2 YSLEER. CDR3 length: 15 amino acids. The V segment lost 4 bases and the J segment 10 bases; nucleotides outside the gene matches: 11. The CDR3 DNA reads TGCGCCAGCAGCCCCCTAGCGGGGATCCAGGGAGAGCAGTTCTTC. It specifies CASSPLAGIQGEQFF.

This sequence joins TRBV4-2 and TRBJ2-3; TRBD2 aligns across 8 bases. Germline CDR1 reads LGHNA; CDR2 reads YNFKEQ. The CDR3 extends over 15 amino acids. With 0 bases clipped from V and 4 bases from J, the junction kept 3 bases outside the gene matches. In DNA form, the CDR3 reads TGTGCCAGCAGCCAAGATCTCGGGGGGGCAGATACGCAGTATTTT. Translating gives CASSQDLGGADTQYF.

This chain joins TRBV9 and TRBJ1-1; D uncertain. V lost 4 bases and J 7 bases, leaving 14 bases between the germline ends. Per the germline V gene, CDR1 is SGDLS and CDR2 is YYNGEE. The CDR3 loop spans 13 amino acids. The CDR3 DNA sequence: TGTGCCAGCAGCCCACCCCGACGGAATGAAGCTTTCTTT. Translated: CASSPPRRNEAFF.

The J gene is TRBJ2-5, the V gene TRBV6-1; D unresolved. The CDR3 has 11 amino acids. Trimming stripped 3 bases from V and 9 bases from J, with 8 bases between. Germline V gene lookup returns CDR1 MNHNS and CDR2 SASEGT. Here the CDR3 DNA reads TGTGCCAGCAGTGATGTGGCCCCCCAGTACTTC. It codes for CASSDVAPQYF.